One and the same sample provided the 15 T cell receptor beta chains below, sequenced in a study of HIV-infected patients and healthy controls (dated by TCRdb to between 2013 and 2015). Library preparation employed 5' RACE. TCRdb names Illumina MiSeq as the instrument used. Using SuperScript III with primers targeting the alpha and beta constant regions, around 530 ng of RNA was reverse transcribed. Separate alpha and beta chain libraries were made by chain-specific third strand synthesis with multiplexing indices. The public reads were reanalyzed by TCRdb: fastp trimming at Q25, MiXCR alignment, in-frame beta chains only. Rows with a matching CDR3 protein are joined into one entry that keeps the most common DNA and genes. The sample includes around 5,000 distinct CDR3 sequences, with 20% to 25% observed a single time. The top ten hold around a quarter of the sample. Whole blood was used without cell fractionation, so the repertoire reflected all unsorted peripheral T cells.

The sample was blood, taken before antiretroviral therapy. These receptors were collected from an adult with HIV infection.

With respect to this clonotype: A read error is possible here, since a much larger clone lies one base away. The J gene is TRBJ2-7, the V gene TRBV7-6; 7 positions agree with TRBD2. This CDR3 spans 15 amino acids. CDR1 SGHVS and CDR2 FNYEAQ come from the germline V gene. V lost 1 base to trimming and J lost 0 bases; unmatched junction nucleotides: 3. The CDR3 sequence: CASSLGWDYSYEQYF. CDR3 bases: TGTGCCAGCAGCTTAGGGTGGGACTACTCCTACGAGCAGTACTTC.

V and J are TRBV30 and TRBJ1-6; D call uncertain. The CDR3 runs to 12 residues. V was pared by 4 bases and J by 9 bases, with 10 bases between. Germline loops: CDR1 GTSNPN, CDR2 SVGIG (reference sequence). The DNA for the CDR3 is TGTGCCTGGACCCCCTCAATTTCACCCCTCCACTTT. Translating it yields CAWTPSISPLHF.

This clonotype was observed at least ten times. This chain joins TRBV30 and TRBJ2-5; TRBD1 aligns across 7 bases. There are 13 residues in the CDR3. The V gene end was trimmed by 4 bases and the J gene end by 5 bases; junction bases not matched to a gene: 7. Germline V CDR1 and CDR2: GTSNPN, SVGIG (reference sequence). The CDR3 DNA sequence: TGTGCCTGGACCGGACAGGTGGGGGAGACCCAGTACTTC. It translates to CAWTGQVGETQYF.

This clonotype was detected ten times or more. The CDR3 here is CASTSESDTQYF. The CDR3 DNA reads TGTGCCAGCACCTCCGAATCAGATACGCAGTATTTT. V usage is TRBV9 and J usage is TRBJ2-3; D remains unclear. Germline V gene sequence: CDR1 SGDLS, CDR2 YYNGEE. The germline V and J ends were trimmed by 6 bases and 4 bases, with 9 bases remaining between them. CDR3 size: 12 residues.

This clonotype was seen repeatedly, ten times or more. The chain uses TRBV7-2 and TRBJ2-1; 12 bases match TRBD2. This CDR3 region has 15 residues. Per the germline V gene, CDR1 is SGHTA and CDR2 is FQGNSA. Trimming at V came to 5 bases and at J to 2 bases, leaving 1 base not matched to a gene. CDR3 sequence (DNA): TGTGCCAGCAGCCCTAGCGGGGGGGCCTACAATGAGCAGTTCTTC. This translates into CASSPSGGAYNEQFF. Using reference TRBV7-2 and TRBJ2-1 for the parts outside the CDR3, the full variable domain is GAGVSQSPSNKVTEKGKDVELRCDPISGHTALYWYRQSLGQGLEFLIYFQGNSAPDKSGLPSDRFSAERTGGSVSTLTIQRTQQEDSAVYLCASSPSGGAYNEQFFGPGTRLTVL.

The V gene is TRBV6-2 or TRBV6-3, the J gene TRBJ1-5; tentative D call: TRBD1 (6 bases). Trimming took 2 bases from V and 4 from J, leaving 24 bases between them. The CDR3 length is 19 residues. Germline CDR1 reads MNHEY; CDR2 reads SVGEGT. The CDR3 DNA reads as TGTGCCAGCAGTTACGAGAGAAGTATGGGGGCAGGTGGAAATCAGCCCCAGCATTTT. It codes for CASSYERSMGAGGNQPQHF.

This clonotype was seen many times. This chain joins TRBV15 and TRBJ2-3; 9 positions agree with TRBD1. Germline CDR1 is LNHNV and CDR2 is YYDKDF (reference sequence). Trimming took 5 bases from V and 5 from J; bases not matched to a gene: 5. This CDR3 is built from 14 residues. CDR3 bases: TGTGCCACCAGCGAGGGACAGGGTAAAGATACGCAGTATTTT. This sequence encodes CATSEGQGKDTQYF. Full variable domain (rest looked up from reference TRBV15 and TRBJ2-3): DAMVIQNPRYQVTQFGKPVTLSCSQTLNHNVMYWYQQKSSQAPKLLFHYYDKDFNNEADTPDNFQSRRPNTSFCFLDIRSPGLGDTAMYLCATSEGQGKDTQYFGPGTRLTVL.

Worth noting for this clonotype: Since a much larger clone is just one base distant, this may be a read error. This rearrangement joins TRBV10-3 to TRBJ2-2; tentative D call: TRBD2 (5 bases). Germline V gene sequence: CDR1 ENHRY, CDR2 SYGVKD. The CDR3 is 13 residues long. The CDR3 sequence: CAVTGLNTGEMFF. The CDR3 DNA sequence: TGTGCCGTCACGGGATTGAACACCGGGGAGATGTTTTTT.

This clonotype was counted ten times or more. The chain joins TRBV9 to TRBJ2-1; TRBD2 aligns across 12 bases. The V and J ends lost 1 base and 6 bases, in that order; junction bases with no gene match: 5. Looked up from germline, CDR1 is SGDLS and CDR2 is YYNGEE. This CDR3 has 16 amino acids. CDR3 in DNA: TGTGCCAGCAGCGTACCTAGCGGGGGGGCTTCCAATGAGCAGTTCTTC. Translated: CASSVPSGGASNEQFF.

Judged by abundance, this clonotype is medium-sized (0.01 to 0.1%). The rearrangement joins TRBV28 to TRBJ2-7; 8 nucleotides line up with TRBD2. Germline trimming cut 6 bases from V and 2 bases from J; bases unmatched to any gene: 3. Per germline, CDR1 MDHEN and CDR2 SYDVKM. There are 13 residues in the CDR3. The CDR3 sequence: CASSKRGPYEQYF. The CDR3 DNA reads TGTGCCAGCAGCAAGCGGGGGCCCTACGAGCAGTACTTC.

This clonotype was seen repeatedly, ten times or more. The rearrangement joins TRBV6-1 to TRBJ1-5, with D uncertain. The germline V gene has CDR1 MNHNS and CDR2 SASEGT. The V end was cut by 7 bases, the J end by 3 bases, with 10 bases between. The CDR3 is made up of 13 amino acids. CDR3 nucleotides: TGTGCCAGCACCCCGACACTCAATCAGCCCCAGCATTTT. It encodes CASTPTLNQPQHF.

The gene calls are TRBV7-3 and TRBJ2-1; a weak D match, TRBD2 (5 bases). CDR1 and CDR2 (germline): SGHTA, FQGTGA. This CDR3 contains 15 residues. With 5 bases removed from V and 5 bases from J, the gap between germline ends came to 16 bases. The CDR3 loop reads CASSRVRGPNNEQFF. DNA of the CDR3: TGTGCCAGCAGCCGGGTCCGGGGTCCAAACAATGAGCAGTTCTTC.

In its sample, this clonotype is medium-sized. The CDR3 spells CASSEGEARRSTSTDTQYF. The DNA of the CDR3 is TGCGCCAGCAGTGAGGGAGAAGCGCGTCGTTCCACTAGCACAGATACGCAGTATTTT. This rearrangement joins TRBV10-1 to TRBJ2-3; no reliable D call. Trimming removed 2 bases at V and 0 bases at J, with 21 bases between. The CDR3 covers 19 residues. Germline V lookup: CDR1 WNHNN, CDR2 SYGVQD (reference sequence).

The genes are TRBV7-9 and TRBJ2-2; D is undetermined. V dropped 2 bases and J dropped 4 bases, with 8 bases sitting between them. The CDR3 spans 14 residues. The germline V gene has CDR1 SEHNR and CDR2 FQNEAQ (reference sequence). The CDR3 protein is CASSLLLGTGELFF. CDR3 DNA sequence: TGTGCCAGCAGCTTACTCCTTGGCACCGGGGAGCTGTTTTTT.

The chain combines TRBV29-1 with TRBJ2-3, with TRBD2 matching 9 bases. Germline CDR1 SQVTM, CDR2 ANQGSEA. The CDR3 contains 15 residues. V trimming: 3 bases; J trimming: 2 bases; junction bases outside the gene matches: 6. CDR3 coding DNA: TGCAGCGTTGATGGAGCGGGGGGACCCACAGATACGCAGTATTTT. The encoded protein is CSVDGAGGPTDTQYF.